One sample yielded the 22 T cell receptor beta chains listed below, sequenced in a study of beta chain features in type 1 diabetes. Investigators reverse transcribed all isolated RNA, so they sequenced expressed TCRB transcripts. Assay used: immunoSEQ multiplex PCR; TCRdb lists only in-frame clones, some missing. The repertoire consists of around 280,000 clones, with about 8.5% occurring once and the leading ten covering about 0.93%. Sequenced: central memory CD4+ T cells from blood. These receptor sequences come from a woman between 18 and 30 years old in good health.

In its sample, this clone was seen a few times. The chain uses TRBV27 and TRBJ1-2; possibly TRBD1 for D (5 bases). This CDR3 has 15 amino acids. Trimming pared 1 base from V and 4 bases from J, leaving 13 bases between. Germline loops: CDR1 MNHEY, CDR2 SMNVEV (reference sequence). The DNA for the CDR3 is TGTGCCAGCAGTTTATACAGCAGGGCGCTCTATGGCTACACCTTC. Encoded protein: CASSLYSRALYGYTF.

This chain joins TRBV7-9 and TRBJ1-1; D call uncertain. V lost 5 bases and J lost 9, with 13 bases in between. Looked up from germline, CDR1 is SEHNR and CDR2 is FQNEAQ (reference sequence). The CDR3 length is 12 residues. The CDR3: CASSPDGPKAFF. CDR3 nucleotide sequence: TGTGCCAGCAGCCCAGATGGGCCGAAAGCTTTCTTT.

The V and J genes are TRBV6-1 and TRBJ2-1; 11 positions match TRBD2. The length of the CDR3 is 12 residues. Germline V gene lookup returns CDR1 MNHNS and CDR2 SASEGT. With V trimmed by 6 bases and J by 9 bases, 1 base remained unmatched. The CDR3 DNA reads TGTGCCAGCAGCCTAGCGGGAGGTGAGCAGTTCTTC. Protein sequence: CASSLAGGEQFF.

CDR3 sequence: CAVWTMGNTEAFF. The CDR3 DNA follows: TGTGCCGTATGGACCATGGGGAACACTGAAGCTTTCTTT. The chain employs TRBV7-2 and TRBJ1-1; D is unresolved. Trimming shortened V by 11 bases and J by 1 base, and 14 bases separated the two germline ends. The CDR3 covers 13 residues. From germline, CDR1 is SGHTA and CDR2 FQGNSA.

This clone came up many times. V usage is TRBV18 and J usage is TRBJ2-7; D gene uncertain. Germline V gene data show CDR1 as KGHSH and CDR2 as LQKENI. This CDR3 is built from 13 residues. The ends were cut back, 3 bases at V and 6 bases at J, with 12 bases in the middle. As DNA, the CDR3 is TGTGCCAGCTCACCCCTCGGGTCGTCCGAGCAGTACGTC. Residues: CASSPLGSSEQYV.

The V and J genes are TRBV19 and TRBJ2-4; D possibly corresponds to TRBD1 (5 bases). Germline CDR1 reads LNHDA; CDR2 reads SQIVND (reference sequence). The CDR3 totals 17 residues. Trimming shortened V by 8 bases and J by 3 bases, and 23 bases separated the two germline ends. CDR3 protein: CASSDSLVFIGKNIQYF. CDR3 DNA sequence: TGTGCCAGTTCCGACAGTTTAGTCTTTATAGGCAAAAACATTCAGTACTTC.

This clone was found a few times. This chain connects TRBV7-8 to TRBJ1-1; D perhaps matches TRBD1 (5 bases). CDR1 is SGHVS, CDR2 FQNEAQ, per germline. Trimming took off 2 bases at V and 5 bases at J, with 18 bases between the two ends. CDR3 length equals 16 residues. Here the CDR3 reads CASSLRVLGPGTEAFF. The CDR3 bases are TGTGCCAGCAGCTTAAGAGTGCTGGGGCCAGGGACTGAAGCTTTCTTT.

The sample holds a few counts of this clone. The chain employs TRBV25-1 and TRBJ2-3; D gene ambiguous. Looked up from germline, CDR1 is MGHDK and CDR2 is SYGVNS. The CDR3 has 15 residues. Trimming stripped 2 bases from V and 0 bases from J, with 9 bases between. CDR3 sequence reads: CASSEHRPSTDTQYF. In DNA, the CDR3 is TGTGCCAGCAGTGAACACAGACCTAGCACAGATACGCAGTATTTT.

This clone showed up just a few times. The chain is built from TRBV7-9 and TRBJ2-5, with a possible D match to TRBD2 (5 bases). The length of the CDR3 is 12 residues. V was clipped by 5 bases and J by 5 bases, with 9 bases between them. The germline gives CDR1 SEHNR, CDR2 FQNEAQ (reference sequence). CDR3 nucleotides: TGTGCCAGCAGCGTCGGACTCGAGACCCAGTACTTC. Its protein is CASSVGLETQYF.

This clone came up many times. The chain employs TRBV5-6 and TRBJ2-3; no reliable D call. Between the trimmed V and J ends, which lost 4 bases and 1 base, there was a span of 7 bases. This CDR3 is 13 amino acids long. CDR1 and CDR2 (germline): SGHDT, YYEEEE. The CDR3, as DNA: TGTGCCAGCAGCCCTCGCCGCACAGATACGCAGTATTTT. Its protein is CASSPRRTDTQYF.

This clone showed up just a few times. This chain joins TRBV13 and TRBJ2-3; D call uncertain. V was pared by 5 bases and J by 2 bases, with 14 bases between. CDR3 length: 15 residues. Germline V CDR1 and CDR2: PRHDT, FYEKMQ (reference sequence). The CDR3 region is CASSLPRSFTDTQYF. CDR3 bases: TGTGCCAGCAGCCTACCCCGTTCATTCACAGATACGCAGTATTTT.

Turning to this clone: Other nucleotide sequences from this sample produce the same CDR3. The rearrangement uses TRBV18 and TRBJ2-2; TRBD2 might be the D (6 bases). The CDR3 spans 15 residues. V was shortened by 3 bases and J by 0 bases, with 8 bases between the two germline ends. Germline-derived CDR1 and CDR2 are KGHSH and LQKENI. CDR3 region: CASSPGLANTGELFF. As DNA, the CDR3 is TGTGCCAGCTCACCGGGACTTGCGAACACCGGGGAGCTGTTTTTT.

This clone was detected ten times or more. The CDR3 region is CASSFDREGYNEAFF. The CDR3 coding sequence is TGTGCCAGCAGCTTTGACAGGGAGGGTTATAATGAAGCTTTCTTT. The chain uses TRBV7-2 and TRBJ1-1; 7 nucleotides agree with TRBD1. J was trimmed by 7 bases and V by 3 bases; bases with no gene match: 11. Germline V CDR1 and CDR2: SGHTA, FQGNSA. The CDR3 is made up of 15 amino acids.

The CDR3 coding sequence is TGCGCCAGCAGCCCTCGAACCGTCGGGGTTGTGCAGTACTTC. Translating it yields CASSPRTVGVVQYF. V is TRBV4-1 and J is TRBJ2-7; a weak D match, TRBD2 (5 bases). CDR3 length: 14 residues. V lost 4 bases and J 9 bases, leaving 19 bases between the germline ends. Per germline, CDR1 MGHRA and CDR2 YSYEKL.

This clone was detected only a few times. The chain recombines TRBV9 with TRBJ1-1; no clear D. The V gene's germline CDR1 is SGDLS and CDR2 YYNGEE. Trimming pared 1 base from V and 3 bases from J, leaving 13 bases between. The CDR3 length is 15 residues. The CDR3 bases are TGTGCCAGCAGCGTAAGTCCGGGCGCACACACTGAAGCTTTCTTT. Its translation is CASSVSPGAHTEAFF.

This rearrangement joins TRBV4-1 to TRBJ2-6, with 9 bases lining up with TRBD1. The germline gives CDR1 MGHRA, CDR2 YSYEKL. The CDR3 is made up of 19 amino acids. With V trimmed by 0 bases and J by 5 bases, 11 bases remained unmatched. The DNA of the CDR3 is TGCGCCAGCAGCCAAGATGCGGGACAGGGCGGGACCTGGGCCAACGTCCTGACTTTC. Encoded protein: CASSQDAGQGGTWANVLTF.

V gene TRBV7-8 combines with J gene TRBJ1-1, with D tentatively TRBD1 (5 bases). In germline, CDR1 is SGHVS, CDR2 FQNEAQ. The CDR3 runs to 17 residues. Trimming took 5 bases from V and 0 from J, leaving 19 bases between them. In nucleotides, the CDR3 is TGTGCCAGCAGCCACCGGGCAGGGCAACTCATGAACACTGAAGCTTTCTTT. Translating it yields CASSHRAGQLMNTEAFF.

The chain is built from TRBV11-3 and TRBJ2-1, with TRBD2 matching 13 bases. J was trimmed by 12 bases and V by 4 bases; bases with no gene match: 12. This CDR3 spans 16 amino acids. Germline V lookup: CDR1 SGHNT, CDR2 YENEEA. The CDR3 loop reads CASSSVGLAGVGGQFF. In DNA form, the CDR3 reads TGTGCCAGCAGCTCCGTAGGACTAGCGGGAGTAGGTGGGCAGTTCTTC.

The CDR3 region has the DNA TGTGCCAGCAGCTTCCCCCACGAGACCCAGTACTTC. Encoded protein: CASSFPHETQYF. The V call is TRBV7-6, the J call TRBJ2-5, with D hard to call. Trimming took 3 bases from V and 5 from J, leaving 7 bases between them. Germline loops: CDR1 SGHVS, CDR2 FNYEAQ. The CDR3 runs to 12 residues.

In its sample, this clone was seen a few times. The chain links TRBV19 to TRBJ1-5; D is ambiguous. The ends were cut back, 10 bases at V and 2 bases at J, with 9 bases in the middle. CDR1 LNHDA and CDR2 SQIVND come from the germline V gene (reference sequence). This CDR3 contains 12 residues. CDR3 DNA sequence: TGTGCCACCCTTTGGGGCAATCAGCCCCAGCATTTT. Protein product: CATLWGNQPQHF. Looking up the rest from reference TRBV19 and TRBJ1-5 gives the full variable domain: DGGITQSPKYLFRKEGQNVTLSCEQNLNHDAMYWYRQDPGQGLRLIYYSQIVNDFQKGDIAEGYSVSREKKESFPLTVTSAQKNPTAFYLCATLWGNQPQHFGDGTRLSIL.

The chain recombines TRBV5-4 with TRBJ2-4; D possibly corresponds to TRBD1 (6 bases). Between the trimmed V and J ends, which lost 0 bases and 0 bases, there was a span of 10 bases. Germline lookup yields CDR1 SGHNT and CDR2 YYREEE (reference sequence). The CDR3 sequence is 16 residues long. CDR3 sequence (DNA): TGTGCCAGCAGCTTGGGAGGACAGATAGCCAAAAACATTCAGTACTTC. It yields the protein CASSLGGQIAKNIQYF.

There are a few counts of this clone. V usage is TRBV27 and J usage is TRBJ2-1; 10 bases align to TRBD1. This CDR3 region has 15 residues. Germline lookup yields CDR1 MNHEY and CDR2 SMNVEV (reference sequence). Trimming removed 6 bases from V and 7 bases from J; junction bases left unmatched: 9. CDR3 bases: TGTGCCAGCAGCTACCGGGACAGGGGCCCTAATGAGCAGTTCTTC. Amino acids: CASSYRDRGPNEQFF.